This paragraph reports one T cell receptor beta chain. Its target is unknown. This record comes from a study of regulatory T cells in long-lasting Graves disease. Study-level background: Persistence in Graves' disease required over 5 years of antithyroid drugs plus positive TSH receptor antibodies. Study findings and constraints: Repertoires from persistent disease leaned toward TRBV28, TRBJ1-2 and TRBJ2-5.

Time point defined: persistent/refractory GD, antithyroid drugs over 5 years with positive TRAb. With RNA extracted from PBMCs as input, the TCR library was made. This CDR3 contains 19 residues. Germline V CDR1 and CDR2: SEHNR, FQNEAQ (reference sequence). Trimming took 5 bases from V and 0 from J, leaving 23 bases between them. Assembly of TCR beta libraries relied on iRepertoire HTBI primers together with Arm-PCR of CDR3 regions. Via MiXCR, TCRdb re-called the multiplex PCR reads, giving one row per CDR3 protein. Altogether around 450,000 distinct CDR3 sequences are present, about 22% being singletons, with the ten largest covering roughly 6.9%.

The source of this sequence is a female donor with Graves disease. The starting material was peripheral blood mononuclear cells (PBMCs), obtained when the disease was refractory, from a patient treated with antithyroid drugs. The J gene is TRBJ2-4, the V gene TRBV7-9, with D unclear. The DNA for the CDR3 is TGTGCCAGCAGCACACCAAAGAACGGTCCCCAAGTAGCCAAAAACATTCAGTACTTC. Translating it yields CASSTPKNGPQVAKNIQYF. Supplemented by reference TRBV7-9 and TRBJ2-4, the full variable domain reads DTGVSQNPRHKITKRGQNVTFRCDPISEHNRLYWYRQTLGQGPEFLTYFQNEAQLEKSRLLSDRFSAERPKGSFSTLEIQRTEQGDSAMYLCASSTPKNGPQVAKNIQYFGAGTRLSVL.